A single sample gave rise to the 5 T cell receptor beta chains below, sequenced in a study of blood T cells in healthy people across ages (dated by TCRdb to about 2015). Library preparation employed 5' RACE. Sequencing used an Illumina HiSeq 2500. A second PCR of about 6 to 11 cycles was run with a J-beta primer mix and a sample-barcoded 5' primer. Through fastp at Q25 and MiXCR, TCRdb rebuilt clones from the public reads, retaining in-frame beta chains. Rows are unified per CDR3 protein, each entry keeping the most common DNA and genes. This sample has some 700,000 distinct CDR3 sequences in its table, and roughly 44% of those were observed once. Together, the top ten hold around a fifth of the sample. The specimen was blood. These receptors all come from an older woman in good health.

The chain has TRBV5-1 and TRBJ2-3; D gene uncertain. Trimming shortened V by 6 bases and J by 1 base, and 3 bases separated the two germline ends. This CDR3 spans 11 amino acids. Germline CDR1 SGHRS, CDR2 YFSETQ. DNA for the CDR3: TGCGCCAGCATGGGCACAGATACGCAGTATTTT. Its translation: CASMGTDTQYF.

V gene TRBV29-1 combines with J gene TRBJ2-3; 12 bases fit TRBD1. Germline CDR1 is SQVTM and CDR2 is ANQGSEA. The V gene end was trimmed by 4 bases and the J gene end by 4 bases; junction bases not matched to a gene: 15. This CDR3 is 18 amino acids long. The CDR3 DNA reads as TGCAGCGTTGGAGGGGACAGGGGGCGGAGAAGCATGGCAGATACGCAGTATTTT. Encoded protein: CSVGGDRGRRSMADTQYF.

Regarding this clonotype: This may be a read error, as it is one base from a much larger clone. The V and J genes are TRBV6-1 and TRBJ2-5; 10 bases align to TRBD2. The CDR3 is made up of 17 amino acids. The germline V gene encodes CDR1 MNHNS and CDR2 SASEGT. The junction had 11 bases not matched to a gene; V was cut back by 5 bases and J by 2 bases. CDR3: CASSIRRLAGEQETQYF. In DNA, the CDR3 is TGTGCCAGCAGTATCCGACGGCTAGCGGGGGAGCAAGAGACCCAGTACTTC.

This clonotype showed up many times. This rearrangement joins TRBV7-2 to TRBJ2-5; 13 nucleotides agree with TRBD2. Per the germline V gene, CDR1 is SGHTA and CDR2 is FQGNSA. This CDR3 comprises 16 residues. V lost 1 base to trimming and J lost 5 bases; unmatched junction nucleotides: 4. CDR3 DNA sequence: TGTGCCAGCAGCTTAGGACTAGCGGGGGGTGCGGAGACCCAGTACTTC. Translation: CASSLGLAGGAETQYF. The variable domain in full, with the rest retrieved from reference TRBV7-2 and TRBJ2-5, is GAGVSQSPSNKVTEKGKDVELRCDPISGHTALYWYRQSLGQGLEFLIYFQGNSAPDKSGLPSDRFSAERTGGSVSTLTIQRTQQEDSAVYLCASSLGLAGGAETQYFGPGTRLLVL.

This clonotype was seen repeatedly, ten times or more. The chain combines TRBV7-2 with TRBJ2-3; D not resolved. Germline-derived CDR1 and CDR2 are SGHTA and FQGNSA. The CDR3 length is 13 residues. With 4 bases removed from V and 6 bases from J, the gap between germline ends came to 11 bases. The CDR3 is CASSSTARDTQYF. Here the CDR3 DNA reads TGTGCCAGCAGCTCCACCGCAAGGGATACGCAGTATTTT. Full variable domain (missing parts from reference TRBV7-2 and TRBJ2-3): GAGVSQSPSNKVTEKGKDVELRCDPISGHTALYWYRQSLGQGLEFLIYFQGNSAPDKSGLPSDRFSAERTGGSVSTLTIQRTQQEDSAVYLCASSSTARDTQYFGPGTRLTVL.